Each of the 27 T cell receptor beta chains below was sequenced from the same sample in a study of blood T cell repertoires in COVID-19. Method: immunoSEQ multiplex PCR; TCRdb's copy keeps in-frame clones and lacks some. Of around 100,000 clones detected, 65% to 90% appear once; the ten largest clones hold roughly 2.5%. The sample comprised PBMCs or T cells enriched from blood (not recorded which). These TCRs come from a woman aged 50 to 65 who had recovered from COVID-19.

The rearrangement joins TRBV7-2 to TRBJ2-1, with 11 positions matching TRBD2. The germline V gene encodes CDR1 SGHTA and CDR2 FQGNSA. This CDR3 comprises 15 residues. J gave up 8 bases and V 3 bases, and 6 bases lay outside the gene matches. CDR3 protein: CASSFTGLAVHEQFF. CDR3 coding DNA: TGTGCCAGCAGCTTTACGGGACTAGCGGTCCATGAGCAGTTCTTC.

V is TRBV6-5 and J is TRBJ1-5, with D unresolved. This CDR3 has 13 residues. Trimming took off 5 bases at V and 3 bases at J, with 8 bases between the two ends. CDR1 and CDR2 (germline): MNHEY, SVGAGI. The DNA of the CDR3 is TGTGCCAGCAGTAGAGGGAACAATCAGCCCCAGCATTTT. Translated: CASSRGNNQPQHF.

This clone was seen a single time. V is TRBV5-1 and J is TRBJ2-2; 11 bases are a match to TRBD2. The ends lost 7 bases at V and 1 base at J; junction bases unmatched: 3. The CDR3 is made up of 15 amino acids. CDR1 and CDR2 (germline): SGHRS, YFSETQ. Here the CDR3 reads CASGGTSGNTGELFF. Here the CDR3 DNA reads TGCGCCAGCGGGGGGACTAGCGGGAACACCGGGGAGCTGTTTTTT.

This chain joins TRBV7-6 and TRBJ1-1, with TRBD1 as a possible D gene (5 bases). From germline, CDR1 is SGHVS and CDR2 FNYEAQ. The CDR3 has 15 residues. V lost 2 bases to trimming and J lost 2 bases, with 12 bases between them. CDR3 bases: TGTGCCAGCAGCTTAATAACAGACAGAAACACTGAAGCTTTCTTT. This translates into CASSLITDRNTEAFF.

The chain has TRBV2 and TRBJ2-1; D is undetermined. From germline, CDR1 is SNHLY and CDR2 FYNNEI. Deletions cut 4 bases from V and 7 bases from J, with 5 bases between. This CDR3 is 11 amino acids long. The DNA for the CDR3 is TGTGCCAGCAGTGTGGCAAATGAGCAGTTCTTC. This encodes CASSVANEQFF.

V gene TRBV6-5 combines with J gene TRBJ1-1; D call uncertain. CDR1 is MNHEY, CDR2 SVGAGI, per germline. Trimming shortened V by 7 bases and J by 1 base, and 10 bases separated the two germline ends. The CDR3 runs 13 residues. CDR3 sequence (DNA): TGTGCCAGCACGAGGAACCAGAACACTGAAGCTTTCTTT. It is translated as CASTRNQNTEAFF.

The chain uses TRBV27 and TRBJ1-4, with a weak D call TRBD1 (6 bases). Germline CDR1 and CDR2: MNHEY and SMNVEV (reference sequence). CDR3 size: 15 residues. Trimming took 5 bases from V and 5 from J, leaving 15 bases between them. Here the CDR3 DNA reads TGTGCCAGCAGTGACTTGACAGGTCGAAATGAAAAACTGTTTTTT. The encoded protein is CASSDLTGRNEKLFF. The full variable domain, rest sourced from reference TRBV27 and TRBJ1-4, is EAQVTQNPRYLITVTGKKLTVTCSQNMNHEYMSWYRQDPGLGLRQIYYSMNVEVTDKGDVPEGYKVSRKEKRNFPLILESPSPNQTSLYFCASSDLTGRNEKLFFGSGTQLSVL.

CDR3 in amino acids: CASSQAFVVRASEKLFF. The CDR3, as DNA: TGTGCCAGCAGCCAAGCTTTCGTTGTCAGGGCCTCTGAAAAACTGTTTTTT. The chain is built from TRBV14 and TRBJ1-4; weak D call: TRBD1 (5 bases). Germline V gives CDR1 SGHDN, CDR2 FVKESK. The V end lost 1 base, the J end lost 7 bases, and 19 bases lay between the germline ends. The CDR3 runs 17 residues.

This clone was seen a single time. The chain uses TRBV5-4 and TRBJ2-5, with 9 bases that match TRBD1. The ends lost 4 bases at V and 4 bases at J; junction bases unmatched: 5. The CDR3 runs 14 residues. Germline V lookup: CDR1 SGHNT, CDR2 YYREEE (reference sequence). The CDR3 here is CASSPTDRGETQYF. DNA for the CDR3: TGTGCCAGCAGCCCAACGGACAGGGGAGAGACCCAGTACTTC. The full variable domain, in which reference TRBV5-4 and TRBJ2-5 provide the parts outside the CDR3, is ETGVTQSPTHLIKTRGQQVTLRCSSQSGHNTVSWYQQALGQGPQFIFQYYREEENGRGNFPPRFSGLQFPNYSSELNVNALELDDSALYLCASSPTDRGETQYFGPGTRLLVL.

This clone appeared a few times. The CDR3 DNA sequence: TGTGCCAGCAGTTGGTTGGCAGCTAACTATGGCTACACCTTC. It is translated as CASSWLAANYGYTF. This chain joins TRBV6-5 and TRBJ1-2; D call uncertain. V was clipped by 4 bases and J by 0 bases, with 9 bases between them. The CDR3 is 14 residues long. Germline V gene lookup returns CDR1 MNHEY and CDR2 SVGAGI.

The genes are TRBV10-1 and TRBJ2-7, with D perhaps TRBD2 (6 bases). This CDR3 region has 13 residues. Germline-derived CDR1 and CDR2 are WNHNN and SYGVQD (reference sequence). V was pared by 5 bases and J by 6 bases, with 14 bases between. CDR3 sequence reads: CASSPSETAEQYF. In nucleotides, the CDR3 is TGCGCCAGCAGTCCTAGCGAGACCGCCGAGCAGTACTTC.

V is TRBV6-5 and J is TRBJ2-1; no reliable D call. The V gene lost 8 bases and the J gene lost 0 bases, with 14 bases spanning the gap. This CDR3 is 15 amino acids long. Per the germline V gene, CDR1 is MNHEY and CDR2 is SVGAGI. The CDR3 bases are TGTGCCAGCGGGTTCGACGGGTCCTCCTACAATGAGCAGTTCTTC. Translating gives CASGFDGSSYNEQFF.

This clone appeared once. The junction shows a germline mismatch at one end, possibly a read error. The chain links TRBV19 to TRBJ2-2; 7 nucleotides match TRBD2. The CDR3 has 13 residues. Germline V gene lookup returns CDR1 LNHDA and CDR2 SQIVND (reference sequence). The CDR3 reads CAAGTTNTGELFF. The CDR3 nucleotides read TGTGCCGCCGGGACTACGAATACCGGGGAGCTGTTTTTT. The full variable domain, with the rest looked up from reference TRBV19 and TRBJ2-2, is DGGITQSPKYLFRKEGQNVTLSCEQNLNHDAMYWYRQDPGQGLRLIYYSQIVNDFQKGDIAEGYSVSREKKESFPLTVTSAQKNPTAFYLCAAGTTNTGELFFGEGSRLTVL.

The rearrangement joins TRBV6-5 to TRBJ2-7; 9 nucleotides agree with TRBD1. J was trimmed by 1 base and V by 4 bases; bases with no gene match: 8. Germline lookup yields CDR1 MNHEY and CDR2 SVGAGI. The CDR3 loop spans 16 amino acids. In DNA, the CDR3 is TGTGCCAGCAGTTCCCAGTTAGGGACAGGGTCCTACGAGCAGTACTTC. Protein product: CASSSQLGTGSYEQYF.

The chain couples TRBV4-1 to TRBJ2-7; D is possibly TRBD2 (5 bases). Germline loops: CDR1 MGHRA, CDR2 YSYEKL. The length of the CDR3 is 13 residues. Trimming took 3 bases from V and 4 from J, leaving 10 bases between them. The DNA of the CDR3 is TGCGCCAGCAGCCACGCCGAGGGTTACGAGCAGTACTTC. Translation: CASSHAEGYEQYF.

The chain combines TRBV11-2 with TRBJ1-5; D remains ambiguous. The CDR3 extends over 13 amino acids. V gave up 6 bases and J gave up 7 bases, with 13 bases separating them. Germline CDR1 SGHAT, CDR2 FQNNGV. The CDR3 coding sequence is TGTGCCAGCAGTTCAGGCCTCCAACAGCCCCAGCATTTT. Its protein is CASSSGLQQPQHF.

J is TRBJ2-7 and V is TRBV28; D gene ambiguous. CDR3 length: 12 amino acids. The germline V gene has CDR1 MDHEN and CDR2 SYDVKM. The ends were cut back, 5 bases at V and 4 bases at J, with 9 bases in the middle. CDR3 protein: CASSVPPYEQYF. The CDR3 nucleotides are TGTGCCAGCAGTGTCCCCCCTTACGAGCAGTACTTC.

V and J are TRBV2 and TRBJ1-2; perhaps TRBD1 as D (5 bases). CDR1 SNHLY and CDR2 FYNNEI come from the germline V gene. The CDR3 extends over 12 amino acids. Trimming took off 6 bases at V and 3 bases at J, with 8 bases between the two ends. CDR3 sequence (DNA): TGTGCCAGCAGGAAGACAGACTATGGCTACACCTTC. It translates to CASRKTDYGYTF.

The gene calls are TRBV28 and TRBJ1-1, with D possibly being TRBD1 (5 bases). Trimming cost V 7 bases and J 3 bases, with 18 bases left between them. The CDR3 has 15 amino acids. CDR1 and CDR2 from the germline V gene are MDHEN and SYDVKM. The CDR3 DNA follows: TGTGCCAGCACCCCCGGGGGGATTTTTTACACTGAAGCTTTCTTT. This gives the protein CASTPGGIFYTEAFF.

This clone was counted a single time. The rearrangement joins TRBV2 to TRBJ2-1, with 13 positions matching TRBD2. V dropped 4 bases and J dropped 8; count of bases not matched to a gene: 8. The CDR3 spans 16 residues. Germline V gives CDR1 SNHLY, CDR2 FYNNEI. This chain's CDR3 is CASSGTGTSGNHEQFF. The DNA for the CDR3 is TGTGCCAGCAGTGGAACCGGGACTAGCGGGAATCATGAGCAGTTCTTC.

Worth noting for this clone: The junction and the germline gene differ at one end; a read error may be behind it. The gene calls are TRBV7-6 and TRBJ1-4; tentative D call: TRBD1 (6 bases). Per germline, CDR1 SGHVS and CDR2 FNYEAQ. The CDR3 has 14 residues. The chain's CDR3 is CASSLAGVSEKLFF. Written as DNA, the CDR3 is TGTGCCAGCAGCCTAGCAGGGGTCTCTGAAAAACTGTTTTTT.

This clone was detected only once. The chain uses TRBV9 and TRBJ1-1; D is undetermined. The V end was cut by 4 bases, the J end by 3 bases, with 13 bases between. Germline V lookup: CDR1 SGDLS, CDR2 YYNGEE. The CDR3 is made up of 14 amino acids. CDR3 bases: TGTGCCAGCAGCCCCAGTAGGAGCTACACTGAAGCTTTCTTT. Residues: CASSPSRSYTEAFF.

In its sample, this clone was seen once. The chain joins TRBV2 to TRBJ2-2, with D uncertain. The CDR3 contains 16 residues. Germline assignment: CDR1 SNHLY and CDR2 FYNNEI. Trimming left V 6 bases short and J 1 base short, with 15 bases between. The chain's CDR3 is CASRNLRSLNTGELFF. The CDR3 DNA reads as TGTGCCAGCAGGAACCTCAGGTCTTTGAACACCGGGGAGCTGTTTTTT.

This clone was seen only a few times. The chain joins TRBV28 to TRBJ1-2, with 7 bases lining up with TRBD1. The CDR3 totals 12 residues. Germline CDR1 and CDR2: MDHEN and SYDVKM. The V segment lost 4 bases and the J segment 8 bases; nucleotides outside the gene matches: 4. The CDR3 DNA sequence: TGTGCCAGCAGTTCTCGACAGGGCGGCTACACCTTC. It codes for CASSSRQGGYTF.

The chain carries TRBV6-5 and TRBJ2-7; 10 bases match TRBD1. The CDR3 is made up of 12 amino acids. V was pared by 7 bases and J by 5 bases, with 2 bases of the junction left unmatched. Germline CDR1 is MNHEY and CDR2 is SVGAGI. CDR3 sequence: CASTDRGNEQYF. The DNA for the CDR3 is TGTGCCAGCACGGACAGGGGGAACGAGCAGTACTTC.

CDR3 loop: CASRQGSSYNSPLHF. The CDR3 nucleotides are TGTGCCAGCAGACAGGGGAGCTCCTATAATTCACCCCTCCACTTT. The chain links TRBV9 to TRBJ1-6, with 7 bases fitting TRBD1. Germline-derived CDR1 and CDR2 are SGDLS and YYNGEE. J lost 0 bases, V lost 5 bases, and 2 bases had no gene match. The CDR3 runs 15 residues.

V is TRBV2 and J is TRBJ1-2; TRBD1 agrees at 7 bases. The CDR3 is 15 amino acids. V trimming: 8 bases; J trimming: 6 bases; junction bases outside the gene matches: 15. Per germline, CDR1 SNHLY and CDR2 FYNNEI. CDR3 sequence: CASSPRVQGGNGYTF. CDR3 bases: TGTGCCAGCTCCCCAAGGGTCCAGGGGGGAAATGGCTACACCTTC. Looking up the rest from reference TRBV2 and TRBJ1-2 gives the full variable domain: EPEVTQTPSHQVTQMGQEVILRCVPISNHLYFYWYRQILGQKVEFLVSFYNNEISEKSEIFDDQFSVERPDGSNFTLKIRSTKLEDSAMYFCASSPRVQGGNGYTFGSGTRLTVV.